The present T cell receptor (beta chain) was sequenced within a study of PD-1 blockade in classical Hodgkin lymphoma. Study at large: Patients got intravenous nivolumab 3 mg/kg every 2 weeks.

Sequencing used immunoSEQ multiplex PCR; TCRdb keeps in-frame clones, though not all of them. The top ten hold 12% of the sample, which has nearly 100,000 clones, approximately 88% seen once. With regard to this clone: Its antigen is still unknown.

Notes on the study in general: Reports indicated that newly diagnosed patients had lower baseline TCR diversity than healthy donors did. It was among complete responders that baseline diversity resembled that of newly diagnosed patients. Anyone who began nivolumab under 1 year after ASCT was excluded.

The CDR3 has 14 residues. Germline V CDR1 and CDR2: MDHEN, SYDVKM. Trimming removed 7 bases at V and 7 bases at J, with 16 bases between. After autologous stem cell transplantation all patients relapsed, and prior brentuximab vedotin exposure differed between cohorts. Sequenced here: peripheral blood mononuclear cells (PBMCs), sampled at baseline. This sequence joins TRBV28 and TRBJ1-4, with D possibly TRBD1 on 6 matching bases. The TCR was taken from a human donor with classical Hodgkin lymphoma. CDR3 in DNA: TGTGCCAGCACCACGGGGACACAAAGTGAAAAACTGTTTTTT. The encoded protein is CASTTGTQSEKLFF.